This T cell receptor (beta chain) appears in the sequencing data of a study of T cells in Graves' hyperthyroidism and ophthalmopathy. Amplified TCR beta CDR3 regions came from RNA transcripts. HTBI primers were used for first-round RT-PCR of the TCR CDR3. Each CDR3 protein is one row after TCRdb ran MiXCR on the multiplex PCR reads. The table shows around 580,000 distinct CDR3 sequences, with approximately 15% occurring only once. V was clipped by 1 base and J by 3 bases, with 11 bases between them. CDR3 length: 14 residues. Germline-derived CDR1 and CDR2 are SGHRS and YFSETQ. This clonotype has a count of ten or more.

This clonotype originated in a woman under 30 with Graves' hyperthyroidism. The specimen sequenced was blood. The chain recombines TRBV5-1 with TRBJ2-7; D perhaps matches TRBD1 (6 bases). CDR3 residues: CASSLSAGDYEQYF. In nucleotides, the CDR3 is TGCGCCAGCAGCTTGAGCGCAGGGGACTACGAGCAGTACTTC.